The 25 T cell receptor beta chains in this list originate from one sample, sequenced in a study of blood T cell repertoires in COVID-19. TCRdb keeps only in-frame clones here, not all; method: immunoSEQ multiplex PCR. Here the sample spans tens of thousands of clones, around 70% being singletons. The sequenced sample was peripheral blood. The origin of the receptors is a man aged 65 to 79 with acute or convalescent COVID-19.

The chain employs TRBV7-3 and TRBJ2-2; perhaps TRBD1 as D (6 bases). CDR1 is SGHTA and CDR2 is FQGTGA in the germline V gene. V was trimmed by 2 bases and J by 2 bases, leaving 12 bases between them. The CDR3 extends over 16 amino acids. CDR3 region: CASSLPQGQNTGELFF. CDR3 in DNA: TGTGCCAGCAGCTTACCGCAGGGACAAAACACCGGGGAGCTGTTTTTT.

The CDR3 sequence is CASSIPNYYGYTF. The CDR3 region has the DNA TGTGCCAGTAGTATTCCCAATTACTATGGCTACACCTTC. The chain joins TRBV19 to TRBJ1-2; D uncertain. Per the germline V gene, CDR1 is LNHDA and CDR2 is SQIVND (reference sequence). The V gene lost 3 bases and the J gene lost 3 bases, with 8 bases spanning the gap. This CDR3 is built from 13 residues.

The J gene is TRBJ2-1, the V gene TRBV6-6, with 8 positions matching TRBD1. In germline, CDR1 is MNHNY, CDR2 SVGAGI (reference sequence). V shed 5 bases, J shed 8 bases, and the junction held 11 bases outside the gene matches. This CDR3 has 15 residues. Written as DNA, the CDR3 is TGTGCCAGCAGTACAACCTCTACAGGGGGGTATGAGCAGTTCTTC. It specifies CASSTTSTGGYEQFF.

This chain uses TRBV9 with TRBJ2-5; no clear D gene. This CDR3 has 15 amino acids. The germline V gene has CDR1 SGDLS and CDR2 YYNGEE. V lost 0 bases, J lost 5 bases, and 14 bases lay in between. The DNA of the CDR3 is TGTGCCAGCAGCGTAGAGCCTAGTTTGGTCGAGACCCAGTACTTC. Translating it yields CASSVEPSLVETQYF.

The CDR3 DNA reads TGTGCCAGCAGTGAAGCCCCGACAGGGGGCGAGAAAAAACTGTTTTTT. It encodes CASSEAPTGGEKKLFF. The chain has TRBV6-1 and TRBJ1-4; 10 nucleotides align to TRBD1. The CDR3 is 16 residues long. Per germline, CDR1 MNHNS and CDR2 SASEGT. With V trimmed by 0 bases and J by 9 bases, 7 bases remained unmatched.

CDR3 nucleotides: TGCAGCAGCGCCAGACAGGGAGACACTGAAGCTTTCTTT. Its protein product is CSSARQGDTEAFF. The chain combines TRBV29-1 with TRBJ1-1, with 7 bases identical to TRBD1. From germline, CDR1 is SQVTM and CDR2 ANQGSEA. Trimming at V came to 8 bases and at J to 3 bases, leaving 9 bases not matched to a gene. This CDR3 has 13 amino acids.

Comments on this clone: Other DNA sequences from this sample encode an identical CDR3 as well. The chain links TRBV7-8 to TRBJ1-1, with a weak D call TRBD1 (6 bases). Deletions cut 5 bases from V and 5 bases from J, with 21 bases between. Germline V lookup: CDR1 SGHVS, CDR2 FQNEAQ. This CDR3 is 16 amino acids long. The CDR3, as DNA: TGTGCCAGCAGCCCTGAGGGGGGTAGGCGGGGGACTGAAGCTTTCTTT. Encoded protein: CASSPEGGRRGTEAFF.

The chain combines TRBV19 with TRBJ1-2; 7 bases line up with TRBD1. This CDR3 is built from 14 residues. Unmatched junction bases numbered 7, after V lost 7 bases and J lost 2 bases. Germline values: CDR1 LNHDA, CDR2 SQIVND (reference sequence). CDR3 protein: CASTLTGPNYGYTF. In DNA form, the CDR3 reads TGTGCCAGTACCTTGACAGGGCCCAACTATGGCTACACCTTC.

The CDR3: CASSWATRGDEQYF. The CDR3 nucleotides read TGTGCCAGCAGCTGGGCGACTAGAGGGGACGAGCAGTACTTC. The chain recombines TRBV5-4 with TRBJ2-7; a weak D match, TRBD2 (6 bases). V dropped 3 bases and J dropped 5 bases, with 15 bases sitting between them. The CDR3 is 14 residues long. The germline gives CDR1 SGHNT, CDR2 YYREEE (reference sequence).

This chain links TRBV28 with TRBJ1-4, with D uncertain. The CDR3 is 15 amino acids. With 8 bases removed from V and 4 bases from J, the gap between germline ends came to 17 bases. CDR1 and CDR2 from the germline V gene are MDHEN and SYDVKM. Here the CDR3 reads CASSSPAAGNEKLFF. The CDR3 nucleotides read TGTGCCAGCTCCTCCCCGGCGGCGGGTAATGAAAAACTGTTTTTT.

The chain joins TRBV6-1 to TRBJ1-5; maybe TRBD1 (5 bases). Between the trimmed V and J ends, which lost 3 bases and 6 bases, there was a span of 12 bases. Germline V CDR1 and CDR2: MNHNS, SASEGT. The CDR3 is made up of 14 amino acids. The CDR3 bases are TGTGCCAGCAGTGAGGGGAGGGGCCCTCAGCCCCAGCATTTT. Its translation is CASSEGRGPQPQHF.

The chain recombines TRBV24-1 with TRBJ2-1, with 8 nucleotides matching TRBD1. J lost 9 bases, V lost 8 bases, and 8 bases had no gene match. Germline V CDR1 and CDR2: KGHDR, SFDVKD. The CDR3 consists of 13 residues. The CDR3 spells CATNHRGEAEQFF. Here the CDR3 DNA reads TGTGCCACCAATCACAGGGGGGAGGCTGAGCAGTTCTTC.

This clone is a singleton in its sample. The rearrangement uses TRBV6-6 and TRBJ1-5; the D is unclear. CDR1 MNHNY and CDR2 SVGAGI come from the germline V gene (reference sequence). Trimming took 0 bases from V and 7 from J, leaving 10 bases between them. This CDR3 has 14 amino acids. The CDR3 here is CASSYSTFGQPQHF. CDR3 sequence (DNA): TGTGCCAGCAGTTACTCGACGTTCGGGCAGCCCCAGCATTTT.

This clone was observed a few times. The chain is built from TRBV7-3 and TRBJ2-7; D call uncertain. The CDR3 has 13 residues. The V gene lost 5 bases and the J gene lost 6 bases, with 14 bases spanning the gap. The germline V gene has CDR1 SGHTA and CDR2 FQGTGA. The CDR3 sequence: CASSLNQDSEQYF. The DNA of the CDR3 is TGTGCCAGCAGCCTTAACCAGGATTCCGAGCAGTACTTC.

For the CDR3, the DNA is TGTGCCAGCTCAATTTCCGGGATGGGCGGAGTCACAGATACGCAGTATTTT. Its protein is CASSISGMGGVTDTQYF. The V and J genes are TRBV28 and TRBJ2-3, with D possibly TRBD2 on 5 matching bases. Trimming removed 8 bases from V and 2 bases from J, with 23 bases in between. Germline V gene sequence: CDR1 MDHEN, CDR2 SYDVKM. This CDR3 has 17 residues.

The CDR3 DNA sequence: TGTGCCAGCAGGGCTACAGGGAGCTCCTACAATGAGCAGTTCTTC. Residues: CASRATGSSYNEQFF. The V and J genes are TRBV6-4 and TRBJ2-1; D perhaps matches TRBD1 (6 bases). The CDR3 is 15 amino acids. Germline V gives CDR1 MRHNA, CDR2 SNTAGT. The V gene lost 6 bases and the J gene lost 0 bases, with 12 bases spanning the gap.

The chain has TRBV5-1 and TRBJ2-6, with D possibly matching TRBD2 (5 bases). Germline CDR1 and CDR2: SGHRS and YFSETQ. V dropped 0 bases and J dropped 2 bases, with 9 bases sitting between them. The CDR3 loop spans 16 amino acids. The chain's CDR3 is CASSLAGIAGANVLTF. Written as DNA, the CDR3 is TGCGCCAGCAGCTTGGCCGGGATTGCTGGGGCCAACGTCCTGACTTTC.

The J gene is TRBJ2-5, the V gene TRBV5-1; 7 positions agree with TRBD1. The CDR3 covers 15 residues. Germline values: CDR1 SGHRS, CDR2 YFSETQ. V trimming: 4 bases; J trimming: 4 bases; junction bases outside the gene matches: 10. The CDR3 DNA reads TGCGCCAGCAGCAAACCTGACAGGGTCGTAGAGACCCAGTACTTC. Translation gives CASSKPDRVVETQYF.

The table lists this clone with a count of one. The CDR3 here is CAISDPGQSRLSYGYTF. In DNA, the CDR3 is TGTGCCATCAGTGACCCTGGACAATCCCGTTTGAGCTATGGCTACACCTTC. V and J are TRBV10-3 and TRBJ1-2; D is possibly TRBD1 (5 bases). V shed 3 bases and J shed 4 bases, with 21 bases lying between them. Germline assignment: CDR1 ENHRY and CDR2 SYGVKD. The CDR3 covers 17 residues.

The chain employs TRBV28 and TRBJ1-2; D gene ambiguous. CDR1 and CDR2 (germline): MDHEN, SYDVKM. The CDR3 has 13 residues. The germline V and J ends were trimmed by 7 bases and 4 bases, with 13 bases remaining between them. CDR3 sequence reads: CASTEADLYGYTF. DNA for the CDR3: TGTGCCAGCACTGAGGCAGACCTCTATGGCTACACCTTC.

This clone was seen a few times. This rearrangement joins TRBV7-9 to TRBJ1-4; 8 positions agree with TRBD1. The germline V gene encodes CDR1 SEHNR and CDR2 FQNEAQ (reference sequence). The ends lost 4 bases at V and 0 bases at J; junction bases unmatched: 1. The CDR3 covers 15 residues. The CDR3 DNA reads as TGTGCCAGCAGCTCGGGACAGGCAACTAATGAAAAACTGTTTTTT. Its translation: CASSSGQATNEKLFF.

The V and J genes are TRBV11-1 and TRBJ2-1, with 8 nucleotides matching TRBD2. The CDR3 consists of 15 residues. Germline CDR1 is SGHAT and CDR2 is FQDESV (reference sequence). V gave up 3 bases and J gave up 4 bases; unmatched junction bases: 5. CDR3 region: CASSFSGIAYNEQFF. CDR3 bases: TGTGCCAGCAGCTTTAGCGGGATAGCTTACAATGAGCAGTTCTTC.

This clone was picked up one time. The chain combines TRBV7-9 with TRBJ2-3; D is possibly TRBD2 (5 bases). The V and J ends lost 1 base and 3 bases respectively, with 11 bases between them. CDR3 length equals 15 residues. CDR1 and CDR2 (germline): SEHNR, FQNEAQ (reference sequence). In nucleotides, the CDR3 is TGTGCCAGCAGCTTAGGGCGGGCTGGGACAGATACGCAGTATTTT. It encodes CASSLGRAGTDTQYF.

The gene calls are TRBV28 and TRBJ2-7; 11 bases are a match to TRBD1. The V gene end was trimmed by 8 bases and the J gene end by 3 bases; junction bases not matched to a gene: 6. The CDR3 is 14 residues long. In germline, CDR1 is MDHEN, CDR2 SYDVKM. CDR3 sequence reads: CASRPGTGGYEQYF. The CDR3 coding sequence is TGTGCCAGCCGTCCCGGGACAGGGGGCTACGAGCAGTACTTC.

The CDR3 DNA reads TGTGCCAGCAGCCCTGGACTAGCGGGGACGGTAGACATTCAGTACTTC. Protein sequence: CASSPGLAGTVDIQYF. This rearrangement joins TRBV3-1 (or the pseudogene TRBV3-2) to TRBJ2-4; 12 positions agree with TRBD2. Unmatched junction bases numbered 9, after V lost 4 bases and J lost 8 bases. The CDR3 runs to 16 residues. Germline lookup yields CDR1 LGHDT and CDR2 YNNKEL (reference sequence).